This record looks at one T cell receptor (beta chain) sequence and its context. The antigen remains unidentified. Trimming cost V 6 bases and J 7 bases, with 15 bases left between them. This CDR3 has 13 residues. CDR1 is MNHEY, CDR2 SVGAGI, per germline. Amplification used 60 Vbeta primers and 13 Jbeta primers. Libraries were prepared by immunoSEQ multiplex PCR; TCRdb keeps only in-frame clonotypes and omits some of them. This sample contains tens of thousands of clones. These data belong to a study of cytomegalovirus exposure and HLA in healthy donors. General observations from the study: Researchers left out some V segments, among them TRBV6-2 and TRBV6-3, as indistinguishable. TCR beta sequences numbering roughly 18,000 were associated with HLA alleles at 0.05 false discovery rate in a later analysis. Earlier analysis yielded a pattern in which most TCR beta V segments were productive about 87% or about 30% of the time.

The source of this sequence is a man between 18 and 29 years old in good health and CMV-seropositive. The sample comprised PBMCs. The gene calls are TRBV6-5 and TRBJ1-1; perhaps TRBD1 as D (6 bases). Here the CDR3 reads CASSLGQTFEAFF. DNA for the CDR3: TGTGCCAGCAGCCTTGGACAGACCTTTGAAGCTTTCTTT.